The present TCR beta chain was sequenced within a study of blood T cell repertoires in COVID-19. Study-level background: Acute-phase and convalescent COVID-19 samples originated in the United States, Italy and Spain.

Original data processing: It was from reference gene primer amplification that nucleated cell counts were estimated. Repertoires were generated with immunoSEQ multiplex PCR, while TCRdb's copy carries only in-frame clones and drops some. V and J calls plus clone size are reproduced from that table; the DNA served to infer D and trimming. This sample yields approximately 170,000 clones, of which about 88% are seen a single time; approximately 1.1% belongs to the top ten. The CDR3 extends over 11 amino acids. V lost 7 bases and J lost 4, with 8 bases in between. Germline V lookup: CDR1 LGHDT, CDR2 YNNKEL (reference sequence).

Sequencing input: peripheral blood. The source is a young man with acute or convalescent COVID-19. This chain links TRBV3-1 (or the pseudogene TRBV3-2) with TRBJ2-7; D gene unclear. CDR3 nucleotides: TGTGCCAGCACTAGTGGGTACGAGCAGTACTTC. This codes for CASTSGYEQYF.